The clone carrying this T cell receptor beta chain was recorded only once. Its antigen is still unknown. The CD4+ fraction was divided into a CD45RA+ naive subset and a CD45RA-negative memory subset. This specimen belongs to a study of shared clonotypes between healthy human individuals. Study-wide background: Each donor contributed plates that comprised three CD4 naive, three CD4 memory, two CD8 naive and one CD8 memory.

Study-level findings and limits: Sample collection involved blood only; tissue repertoires are likely different.

Assay: immunoSEQ multiplex PCR; the TCRdb copy retains only in-frame clones and omits some. The sample records around 980,000 clones, around 78% being singletons. Source material: memory CD4+ T cells from PBMCs. The subset denotes: CD45RA-negative fraction. The sequence came from a man between 18 and 35 years old in good health. Some clones in this sample may be carry-over from other donors' samples.

Here the CDR3 DNA reads TGTGCCAGCATCATAAATGCTGGGTCGGAGACCCAGTACTTC. Translated, it gives CASIINAGSETQYF. The J gene is TRBJ2-5, the V gene TRBV7-2; D is unclear. The V and J ends lost 7 bases and 5 bases respectively, with 17 bases between them. Germline CDR1 is SGHTA and CDR2 is FQGNSA. This CDR3 has 14 amino acids. Full variable domain (outside the CDR3, taken from reference TRBV7-2 and TRBJ2-5): GAGVSQSPSNKVTEKGKDVELRCDPISGHTALYWYRQSLGQGLEFLIYFQGNSAPDKSGLPSDRFSAERTGGSVSTLTIQRTQQEDSAVYLCASIINAGSETQYFGPGTRLLVL.